The source of this T cell receptor (beta chain) is a study of shared clonotypes between healthy human individuals. Whole-study findings and limits: A generally larger estimated richness was seen in naive subsets than in memory subsets.

This clone was recorded at least ten times. Its antigen is still unknown. The identical CDR3 is also encoded by other nucleotide sequences in the sample. The donors, all of them Caucasian adults, lived in Nashville, Tennessee. Researchers partitioned CD4+ cells into CD45RA+ naive and CD45RA-negative memory subsets. Germline-derived CDR1 and CDR2 are SGHRS and YFSETQ. The CDR3 length is 15 residues. V shed 5 bases and J 0 bases; nucleotides not matched to a gene: 4. The assay was run at deep level. The table came from immunoSEQ multiplex PCR; TCRdb's copy has only in-frame clones and leaves some out. Of approximately 740,000 clones detected, approximately 79% appear once; the ten largest clones hold 1.5% to 2%.

This clonotype was sampled from a woman aged 25 to 39 in good health. Source material: memory CD4+ T cells sorted from blood. As for subset: CD45RA-negative fraction. The V gene is TRBV5-1, the J gene TRBJ2-1, with 8 bases that match TRBD1. The CDR3 DNA sequence: TGCGCCAGCAGTTTAGACAGGGGCTCCTACAATGAGCAGTTCTTC. Translating gives CASSLDRGSYNEQFF.